This T cell receptor beta chain was sequenced for a study of metastatic and nonmetastatic thyroid tumors. Overall study context: A comparison of repertoires was made across blood and tumor or nodule tissue from malignant and benign thyroid patients.

Each patient went into thyroid surgery without having received any treatment. The V end lost 6 bases, the J end lost 1 base, and 12 bases lay between the germline ends. Germline CDR1 LGHNT, CDR2 FRNRAP. This CDR3 region has 14 residues. Per the study methods: In papillary thyroid cancer, a distant-metastasis classifier was built using CDR3 differences across clinicopathological groups. TCRdb reprocessed the PCR reads using MiXCR. These V and J calls derive from TCRdb rather than the authors' analysis. The repertoire includes tens of thousands of clones, approximately 22% of them detected once, and about 3.9% sits in the top ten. This clone was seen many times.

This receptor was obtained from a female donor with papillary thyroid cancer or a benign thyroid nodule (not recorded which). Some clones in this sample may be carry-over from other donors' samples. The J gene is TRBJ1-1, the V gene TRBV12-5; tentative D call: TRBD1 (6 bases). Source material: blood. This CDR3 reads CASGIGGSNTEAFF. In DNA, the CDR3 is TGTGCTAGTGGGATCGGGGGCTCGAACACTGAAGCTTTCTTT.